This record concerns one T cell receptor beta chain sequence. Its matching antigen is unknown. The source material, RNA transcripts, was used to amplify TCR beta CDR3 regions. Using the HTBI primer set, a first-round RT-PCR was run on the TCR CDR3. TCRdb reprocessed the multiplex PCR reads via MiXCR and lists one record per CDR3 protein. The sample lists approximately 420,000 distinct CDR3 sequences; just under 15% were seen once. Fresh peripheral blood, roughly 10 ml, was the source of the PBMCs. This sample stems from a study of T cells in Graves' hyperthyroidism and ophthalmopathy. Study-wide findings and caveats: Among thyroid clonotypes expanded above 0.001, most also appeared in blood.

This CDR3 is 11 amino acids long. Looked up from germline, CDR1 is MNHNS and CDR2 is SASEGT. V shed 11 bases and J shed 5 bases, with 12 bases lying between them. Material: blood. The clonotype comes from a woman in her thirties with Graves' hyperthyroidism. V gene TRBV6-1 combines with J gene TRBJ2-5; tentatively, D is TRBD1 (7 bases). This CDR3 reads CAGGTVETQYF. The CDR3 DNA is TGTGCCGGAGGGACAGTGGAGACCCAGTACTTC.